These 5 T cell receptor beta chains were sequenced from one sample in a study of cytomegalovirus exposure and HLA in healthy donors. This PCR relied on a set of 60 Vbeta primers and 13 Jbeta primers. Sequenced by immunoSEQ multiplex PCR; TCRdb stores in-frame clones only, minus some. The repertoire consists of roughly 260,000 clones, with 84% occurring once and the leading ten covering 2% to 2.5%. Sequenced: PBMCs. These receptor sequences come from a woman aged 40-49 years in good health and CMV-seropositive.

This chain joins TRBV11-3 and TRBJ1-1, with 7 positions matching TRBD1. J gave up 1 base and V 5 bases, and 7 bases lay outside the gene matches. The germline V gene has CDR1 SGHNT and CDR2 YENEEA. The CDR3 extends over 15 amino acids. This chain's CDR3 is CASSLAGTANTEAFF. DNA of the CDR3: TGTGCCAGCAGCCTAGCCGGGACAGCGAACACTGAAGCTTTCTTT.

The chain carries TRBV6-1 and TRBJ2-5, with D unclear. CDR3 length: 17 amino acids. Germline V gives CDR1 MNHNS, CDR2 SASEGT. The V gene lost 1 base and the J gene lost 0 bases, with 15 bases spanning the gap. The CDR3 nucleotides read TGTGCCAGCAGTGAAGGTTGGTGGCAGAAGTACCAAGAGACCCAGTACTTC. This gives the protein CASSEGWWQKYQETQYF.

V is TRBV28 and J is TRBJ1-5; perhaps TRBD1 as D (5 bases). The CDR3 loop spans 15 amino acids. The V gene's germline CDR1 is MDHEN and CDR2 SYDVKM. The V end was cut by 7 bases, the J end by 3 bases, with 16 bases between. CDR3 coding DNA: TGTGCCAGCATACCCCAATGGGGCTCCAATCAGCCCCAGCATTTT. Translation: CASIPQWGSNQPQHF.

CDR3 DNA sequence: TGTGCCAGCAGCTTGAAGGGGGATGGTAATGAAAAACTGTTTTTT. The encoded protein is CASSLKGDGNEKLFF. The chain carries TRBV7-9 and TRBJ1-4; tentatively, D is TRBD1 (6 bases). CDR3 length: 15 residues. Germline values: CDR1 SEHNR, CDR2 FQNEAQ (reference sequence). Trimming removed 3 bases at V and 4 bases at J, with 12 bases between.

This sequence joins TRBV5-1 and TRBJ2-1; 9 bases agree with TRBD2. Per germline, CDR1 SGHRS and CDR2 YFSETQ. After removal of 2 bases from V and 7 bases from J, the junction contained 7 bases not matched to a gene. CDR3 size: 15 residues. As DNA, the CDR3 is TGCGCCAGCAGCTTAAATTTAGCGGGAGCGAATGAGCAGTTCTTC. Translating gives CASSLNLAGANEQFF.